One and the same sample provided the 30 T cell receptor beta chains below, sequenced in a study of cytomegalovirus exposure and HLA in healthy donors (dated by TCRdb to the late 2010s). Preparation of the library involved the immunoSEQ multiplex PCR assay. The multiplex PCR relied on a mix of 60 forward primers for TCR Vbeta segments and 13 reverse primers for TCR Jbeta segments. Drawn from immuneACCESS, this table holds only the in-frame rearrangements with V and J called that TCRdb kept. Clones are partly lost; checked studies trace under half to an unresolved V gene and leave the rest unexplained. This sample comprises around 130,000 clones, about four fifths of them detected only once. The ten largest clonotypes hold roughly 5.7% of the sample. Input material: PBMCs. The receptors were gathered from a man aged 30 to 45 in good health and CMV-seronegative.

This clone was picked up a small number of times. The V and J genes are TRBV4-3 and TRBJ2-7; D possibly corresponds to TRBD2 (5 bases). The CDR3 is made up of 15 amino acids. Deletions cut 0 bases from V and 6 bases from J, with 15 bases between. CDR1 is LGHNA, CDR2 YSLEER, per germline. The CDR3 here is CASSQDWTSASEQYF. In nucleotides, the CDR3 is TGCGCCAGCAGCCAAGATTGGACTTCGGCTTCCGAGCAGTACTTC.

V is TRBV4-3 and J is TRBJ1-5; a possible D gene is TRBD1 (6 bases). Trimming cost V 4 bases and J 2 bases, with 18 bases left between them. This CDR3 is 17 amino acids long. Germline lookup yields CDR1 LGHNA and CDR2 YSLEER. CDR3 in DNA: TGCGCCAGCAGCCGAATACCGGGGGGGGCAGGCAATCAGCCCCAGCATTTT. As protein: CASSRIPGGAGNQPQHF.

This clone appeared a few times. The CDR3 is CASSYRKKGQGGETQYF. In DNA, the CDR3 is TGTGCCAGCAGCTATCGAAAAAAGGGACAGGGAGGCGAGACCCAGTACTTC. The rearrangement links TRBV7-9 to TRBJ2-5; 9 nucleotides align to TRBD1. The CDR3 loop spans 17 amino acids. J gave up 5 bases and V 4 bases, and 14 bases lay outside the gene matches. Germline V gives CDR1 SEHNR, CDR2 FQNEAQ (reference sequence). Full variable domain (outside the CDR3, taken from reference TRBV7-9 and TRBJ2-5): DTGVSQNPRHKITKRGQNVTFRCDPISEHNRLYWYRQTLGQGPEFLTYFQNEAQLEKSRLLSDRFSAERPKGSFSTLEIQRTEQGDSAMYLCASSYRKKGQGGETQYFGPGTRLLVL.

V and J are TRBV6-5 and TRBJ2-1; perhaps TRBD2 as D (6 bases). There are 14 residues in the CDR3. V lost 1 base and J 9 bases, leaving 13 bases between the germline ends. CDR1 MNHEY and CDR2 SVGAGI come from the germline V gene. Written as DNA, the CDR3 is TGTGCCAGCAGTTACTTCGGAGGGGAGACTGAGCAGTTCTTC. It specifies CASSYFGGETEQFF.

J is TRBJ2-1 and V is TRBV4-2, with D maybe TRBD2 (7 bases). The V gene's germline CDR1 is LGHNA and CDR2 YNFKEQ. The CDR3 extends over 13 amino acids. V lost 2 bases to trimming and J lost 9 bases, with 11 bases between them. CDR3: CASSQIGGGEQFF. DNA for the CDR3: TGTGCCAGCAGCCAAATAGGGGGGGGTGAGCAGTTCTTC.

The chain recombines TRBV4-1 with TRBJ1-5, with no clear D. This CDR3 is built from 14 residues. Trimming stripped 1 base from V and 4 bases from J, with 8 bases between. Germline V lookup: CDR1 MGHRA, CDR2 YSYEKL. This chain's CDR3 is CASSQGVRNQPQHF. CDR3 DNA sequence: TGCGCCAGCAGCCAAGGCGTTCGTAATCAGCCCCAGCATTTT.

The chain links TRBV7-2 to TRBJ2-3; 10 bases align to TRBD1. The J segment lost 4 bases and the V segment lost 5 bases, leaving 3 bases of the junction unmatched. The CDR3 has 14 amino acids. Germline V gene data show CDR1 as SGHTA and CDR2 as FQGNSA. For the CDR3, the DNA is TGTGCCAGCAGCCGACAGGGGGCTCCAGATACGCAGTATTTT. Residues: CASSRQGAPDTQYF.

This clone appeared a single time. J is TRBJ1-1 and V is TRBV7-8; D not certain. CDR1 is SGHVS and CDR2 is FQNEAQ in the germline V gene. The CDR3 sequence is 12 residues long. The germline V and J ends were trimmed by 8 bases and 6 bases, with 13 bases remaining between them. The CDR3 bases are TGTGCCAGCTCCGTTGTGGGCCCTGAAGCTTTCTTT. Amino acids: CASSVVGPEAFF. The variable domain in full, with the rest retrieved from reference TRBV7-8 and TRBJ1-1, is GAGVSQSPRYKVAKRGQDVALRCDPISGHVSLFWYQQALGQGPEFLTYFQNEAQLDKSGLPSDRFFAERPEGSVSTLKIQRTQQEDSAVYLCASSVVGPEAFFGQGTRLTVV.

The chain employs TRBV5-4 and TRBJ1-1; D might be TRBD1 (5 bases). The CDR3 sequence is 15 residues long. Germline-derived CDR1 and CDR2 are SGHNT and YYREEE (reference sequence). The V gene lost 7 bases and the J gene lost 4 bases, with 20 bases spanning the gap. As DNA, the CDR3 is TGTGCCAGCTCTCCCAGCGTCGGGGGGGGCACTGAAGCTTTCTTT. Protein product: CASSPSVGGGTEAFF. The variable domain in full, with the rest retrieved from reference TRBV5-4 and TRBJ1-1, is ETGVTQSPTHLIKTRGQQVTLRCSSQSGHNTVSWYQQALGQGPQFIFQYYREEENGRGNFPPRFSGLQFPNYSSELNVNALELDDSALYLCASSPSVGGGTEAFFGQGTRLTVV.

This clone was picked up one time. The chain recombines TRBV28 with TRBJ1-5; possibly TRBD1 for D (6 bases). Germline V gives CDR1 MDHEN, CDR2 SYDVKM. V was shortened by 5 bases and J by 2 bases, with 16 bases between the two germline ends. There are 16 residues in the CDR3. CDR3 coding DNA: TGTGCCAGCAGTAGAAGGAGACAGGCGGGCAATCAGCCCCAGCATTTT. It yields the protein CASSRRRQAGNQPQHF.

V is TRBV5-6 and J is TRBJ2-7; the D gene is possibly TRBD1 (5 bases). Germline V gives CDR1 SGHDT, CDR2 YYEEEE. The CDR3 length is 13 residues. V shed 6 bases and J shed 4 bases, with 14 bases lying between them. CDR3 sequence: CASTIQVGYEQYF. CDR3 DNA sequence: TGTGCCAGCACCATACAGGTGGGATACGAGCAGTACTTC.

The V call is TRBV10-1, the J call TRBJ2-2; 8 nucleotides line up with TRBD1. CDR1 WNHNN and CDR2 SYGVQD come from the germline V gene (reference sequence). The CDR3 spans 14 residues. Trimming at V came to 6 bases and at J to 1 base, leaving 1 base not matched to a gene. For the CDR3, the DNA is TGCGCCAGCAGGGGGACAGGGAACACCGGGGAGCTGTTTTTT. Its protein product is CASRGTGNTGELFF.

This clone has more than one count but fewer than ten. This chain joins TRBV28 and TRBJ2-1; no clear D. This CDR3 region has 14 residues. The V and J ends lost 6 bases and 3 bases respectively, with 12 bases between them. From germline, CDR1 is MDHEN and CDR2 SYDVKM. As DNA, the CDR3 is TGTGCCAGCAGCGAATGGGCAGGCTACAATGAGCAGTTCTTC. Translating it yields CASSEWAGYNEQFF.

The chain is built from TRBV7-9 and TRBJ1-1; a weak D match, TRBD1 (5 bases). Trimming removed 3 bases at V and 0 bases at J, with 8 bases between. The CDR3 runs to 14 residues. The germline V gene has CDR1 SEHNR and CDR2 FQNEAQ (reference sequence). The CDR3 bases are TGTGCCAGCAGCTTGGGAGGGGTGAACACTGAAGCTTTCTTT. Its protein is CASSLGGVNTEAFF.

The gene calls are TRBV7-9 and TRBJ1-3, with a tentative D call TRBD1 (6 bases). The CDR3 runs to 14 residues. With 5 bases removed from V and 5 bases from J, the gap between germline ends came to 13 bases. The germline V gene encodes CDR1 SEHNR and CDR2 FQNEAQ (reference sequence). The DNA of the CDR3 is TGTGCCAGCAGCGACACGGGACACCGAAACACCATATATTTT. Amino acid sequence: CASSDTGHRNTIYF.

Only a few counts were recorded for this clone. The genes are TRBV5-5 and TRBJ1-1; 8 bases agree with TRBD1. CDR3 length: 13 amino acids. The J segment lost 4 bases and the V segment lost 3 bases, leaving 2 bases of the junction unmatched. Germline V lookup: CDR1 SGHKS, CDR2 YYEKEE (reference sequence). The CDR3 protein is CASSWTGTTEAFF. For the CDR3, the DNA is TGTGCCAGCAGCTGGACAGGGACCACTGAAGCTTTCTTT.

V usage is TRBV5-1 and J usage is TRBJ2-3; D call uncertain. The ends were cut back, 4 bases at V and 0 bases at J, with 9 bases in the middle. CDR1 and CDR2 from the germline V gene are SGHRS and YFSETQ. The CDR3 extends over 14 amino acids. CDR3 DNA sequence: TGCGCCAGCAGCCACGGGTATAGCACAGATACGCAGTATTTT. Its translation: CASSHGYSTDTQYF.

This clone was picked up one time. The V call is TRBV6-5, the J call TRBJ1-1; 8 bases map to TRBD1. The germline V gene encodes CDR1 MNHEY and CDR2 SVGAGI. The V gene end was trimmed by 0 bases and the J gene end by 4 bases; junction bases not matched to a gene: 1. This CDR3 has 14 residues. The DNA for the CDR3 is TGTGCCAGCAGTTACTCAACAGGGGGCACTGAAGCTTTCTTT. Its protein product is CASSYSTGGTEAFF.

The CDR3 region has the DNA TGTGCCAGCAGCCCCCAACGACAGGGATCGTACGAGCAGTACTTC. Its protein product is CASSPQRQGSYEQYF. The chain is built from TRBV6-1 and TRBJ2-7; 7 positions match TRBD1. Germline loops: CDR1 MNHNS, CDR2 SASEGT. The CDR3 has 15 residues. V shed 6 bases, J shed 4 bases, and the junction held 12 bases outside the gene matches.

This clone was seen a single time. A read error may produce the germline difference seen at one junction end. The rearrangement uses TRBV7-7 and TRBJ2-1; 8 nucleotides match TRBD1. Germline CDR1 and CDR2: SSHAT and FNYEAQ (reference sequence). The CDR3 totals 14 residues. The CDR3 nucleotides are TGTGCTAGCAGCTTAGACAGGGGTTCCCATGAGCAGTTCTTC. Residues: CASSLDRGSHEQFF.

The rearrangement joins TRBV5-1 to TRBJ2-7; 7 bases fit TRBD2. V trimming: 5 bases; J trimming: 7 bases; junction bases outside the gene matches: 9. Germline CDR1 SGHRS, CDR2 YFSETQ. The CDR3 spans 13 residues. CDR3 sequence reads: CASRGGTSREQYF. The DNA of the CDR3 is TGCGCCAGCAGGGGGGGGACCTCGAGGGAGCAGTACTTC.

V gene TRBV9 combines with J gene TRBJ1-5; 7 positions match TRBD1. Germline CDR1 and CDR2: SGDLS and YYNGEE. V shed 2 bases, J shed 4 bases, and the junction held 3 bases outside the gene matches. The CDR3 runs to 14 residues. The CDR3 spells CASSVGTANQPQHF. In DNA form, the CDR3 reads TGTGCCAGCAGCGTCGGGACAGCTAATCAGCCCCAGCATTTT.

The chain couples TRBV6-4 to TRBJ2-7; 10 bases line up with TRBD1. Germline values: CDR1 MRHNA, CDR2 SNTAGT. CDR3 length: 14 amino acids. V shed 4 bases, J shed 2 bases, and the junction held 2 bases outside the gene matches. The CDR3 region has the DNA TGTGCCAGCAGTGCCGGGACAGGGGCCTACGAGCAGTACTTC. Protein: CASSAGTGAYEQYF.

This clone was observed a single time. V gene TRBV27 combines with J gene TRBJ1-3; TRBD1 agrees at 8 bases. The germline CDR1 and CDR2 sequences are MNHEY and SMNVEV (reference sequence). The junction had 4 bases not matched to a gene; V was cut back by 6 bases and J by 0 bases. This CDR3 is built from 15 residues. The CDR3 spells CASRGGQDSGNTIYF. The CDR3, as DNA: TGTGCCAGCAGGGGGGGACAGGACTCTGGAAACACCATATATTTT.

The chain recombines TRBV4-3 with TRBJ2-5, with a possible D match to TRBD1 (6 bases). In germline, CDR1 is LGHNA, CDR2 YSLEER. Trimming took off 3 bases at V and 13 bases at J, with 18 bases between the two ends. The CDR3 totals 13 residues. This CDR3 reads CASSQEIGGEGYF. The CDR3 nucleotides read TGCGCCAGCAGCCAGGAAATTGGGGGCGAAGGGTACTTC.

The chain joins TRBV28 to TRBJ1-1, with D possibly TRBD1 on 6 matching bases. Trimming took 3 bases from V and 5 from J, leaving 10 bases between them. Germline-derived CDR1 and CDR2 are MDHEN and SYDVKM. The CDR3 runs to 13 residues. CDR3 sequence (DNA): TGTGCCAGCAGTTTTCTGAGGGGGACTGAAGCTTTCTTT. Translating gives CASSFLRGTEAFF.

V is TRBV28 and J is TRBJ2-5, with 7 positions matching TRBD1. V shed 7 bases and J 5 bases; nucleotides not matched to a gene: 7. The CDR3 sequence is 13 residues long. Germline CDR1 reads MDHEN; CDR2 reads SYDVKM. The CDR3 DNA reads TGTGCCAGCAAATTGACAGGGTCGGAGACCCAGTACTTC. As protein: CASKLTGSETQYF.

This chain connects TRBV4-2 to TRBJ2-7; 10 positions agree with TRBD2. Trimming cost V 2 bases and J 5 bases; bases outside gene matches: 12. The germline V gene encodes CDR1 LGHNA and CDR2 YNFKEQ. The length of the CDR3 is 17 residues. This CDR3 is CASSQLSSGTSVDEQYF. DNA for the CDR3: TGTGCCAGCAGCCAACTATCCTCCGGGACTAGCGTCGACGAGCAGTACTTC.

In nucleotides, the CDR3 is TGTGCCATCAGTGATCTAGCGGGGCCCTTCAATGAGCAGTTCTTC. Amino acid sequence: CAISDLAGPFNEQFF. V gene TRBV10-3 combines with J gene TRBJ2-1; TRBD2 matches 9 bases. Germline values: CDR1 ENHRY, CDR2 SYGVKD. The length of the CDR3 is 15 residues. V trimming: 3 bases; J trimming: 6 bases; junction bases outside the gene matches: 6.

The chain combines TRBV7-9 with TRBJ1-2; D call uncertain. The CDR3 runs to 13 residues. Germline loops: CDR1 SEHNR, CDR2 FQNEAQ (reference sequence). V was shortened by 1 base and J by 4 bases, with 7 bases between the two germline ends. As DNA, the CDR3 is TGTGCCAGCAGCTTAGACAGTTTCTATGGCTACACCTTC. This sequence encodes CASSLDSFYGYTF.